The following is a T cell receptor beta chain sequence with its context. Its antigen remains undetermined. No base-level quality is on record; no much larger clone is a single base apart. The library was prepared using the immunoSEQ multiplex PCR assay. Turning to the authors' computational methods: To diagnose cytomegalovirus status from the catalog of TCR beta chain sequences, a statistical classification framework was built. TCRdb re-hosts the immuneACCESS table, in-frame sequences only. Its copies lack some clones; in the studies checked, an unresolved V gene accounts for under half of them, and the cause for the rest is not known. D and trimming come from the DNA, and the V and J calls and clone size come from that table. The sample yields around 300,000 clones; about nine tenths were counted once. Together, the top ten hold approximately 1.1% of the sample. The donors were included in the validation cohort of approximately 120 subjects, a group kept apart from the approximately 700-subject first cohort.

The data derive from a study of cytomegalovirus exposure and HLA in healthy donors (dated 2017 in TCRdb). Study-level background: A later analysis indicated that the 95 to 150 validation repertoires were generated on the platform also employed for the 700 or so repertoires of the first cohort. In addition to the first cohort of approximately 650 subjects, a separate validation cohort of approximately 130 different subjects was used. The study combined high-throughput TCR immunosequencing, statistical association of individual TCRs with disease status, and machine learning to predict cytomegalovirus infection status. The study was designed to test whether signatures of past pathogen exposure could be identified by cataloging public T cell receptors. Study-wide findings and limitations: The authors suggested that the approach could potentially be generalized to other disease states and immunological phenotypes. In vitro tests confirmed that a few of the cytomegalovirus-associated TCR beta chains recognize cytomegalovirus antigens. Most TCR sequences were seen in very few donors, while some public TCRs were found in many individuals. All 110 or so repertoires were used to score co-occurrence in the validation cohort in a later analysis, because that analysis had no HLA typing for the cohort. The classifier was reported to diagnose cytomegalovirus status with high specificity and sensitivity in both the original and validation cohorts. The study gave a list of 150 to 200 TCR beta chains associated with cytomegalovirus. In a later analysis, TCRs clustered in the first cohort were found to also tend to co-occur in the roughly 120 validation repertoires, with over 90% of cluster scores above 0.

This clonotype originated in a woman under 40 in good health and CMV-seropositive. Material for sequencing was PBMCs.

The CDR3 region: CAWSVRLADDNEQFF. The DNA sequence is TGTGCCTGGAGTGTGCGACTAGCGGATGACAATGAGCAGTTCTTC. The V and J segments used are TRBV30 and TRBJ2-1; TRBD2 fits 9 bases in the junction. As encoded in the germline V gene (reference sequence), CDR1 is GTSNPN while CDR2 is SVGIG. The V end gives up 0 bases and the J end 5 bases, leaving 5 bases in the junction not matched to a gene. Inclusive of the bounding cysteine and phenylalanine, the CDR3 is 15 residues long. CDR3 DNA only is kept here, 45 bases in frame from base 1.